This entry lists 31 T cell receptor beta chains sequenced from one sample in a study of blood T cell repertoires in COVID-19. Measured with immunoSEQ multiplex PCR; TCRdb has only the in-frame clones, and not every one. Among 57,000 or so clones listed, approximately 84% were seen once. Sequenced: peripheral blood. The source is a human donor in a cohort sampled during active COVID-19.

The chain links TRBV19 to TRBJ2-7, with TRBD1 identical over 8 bases. Germline V gives CDR1 LNHDA, CDR2 SQIVND (reference sequence). The V and J ends lost 4 bases and 7 bases, in that order; junction bases with no gene match: 12. The CDR3 consists of 15 residues. Here the CDR3 reads CASSTTGQGSGEQYF. In DNA, the CDR3 is TGTGCCAGTAGTACCACTGGACAGGGATCGGGTGAGCAGTACTTC.

The chain recombines TRBV27 with TRBJ2-7; 12 bases align to TRBD1. J lost 8 bases, V lost 0 bases, and 5 bases had no gene match. Germline values: CDR1 MNHEY, CDR2 SMNVEV (reference sequence). The CDR3 spans 15 residues. The CDR3 spells CASSLSGQGAKQQYF. The CDR3 DNA sequence: TGTGCCAGCAGTTTATCGGGACAGGGGGCCAAGCAGCAGTACTTC.

This CDR3 reads CASSKIHSGRAYEQYF. The CDR3 DNA sequence: TGTGCCAGCAGTAAGATCCATAGCGGGAGGGCGTACGAGCAGTACTTC. The chain employs TRBV27 and TRBJ2-7, with 11 bases lining up with TRBD2. V gave up 5 bases and J gave up 4 bases; unmatched junction bases: 10. The CDR3 is made up of 16 amino acids. Germline V gene sequence: CDR1 MNHEY, CDR2 SMNVEV (reference sequence).

The CDR3 nucleotides read TGTGCCAGCAGCTTAGAAGGCGGGAGCTCCTACAATGAGCAGTTCTTC. It yields the protein CASSLEGGSSYNEQFF. This rearrangement joins TRBV11-2 to TRBJ2-1; 7 bases are shared with TRBD2. CDR1 SGHAT and CDR2 FQNNGV come from the germline V gene. This CDR3 spans 16 amino acids. The ends lost 0 bases at V and 0 bases at J; junction bases unmatched: 2.

The rearrangement joins TRBV19 to TRBJ2-7; unclear D gene. Germline-derived CDR1 and CDR2 are LNHDA and SQIVND (reference sequence). The CDR3 spans 11 residues. V was pared by 5 bases and J by 7 bases, with 9 bases between. The CDR3 loop reads CASSSLWEQYF. The CDR3 DNA sequence: TGTGCCAGTAGTTCCCTATGGGAGCAGTACTTC.

The chain couples TRBV28 to TRBJ2-7; 7 bases line up with TRBD1. This CDR3 spans 13 amino acids. V shed 7 bases and J 4 bases; nucleotides not matched to a gene: 7. Per the germline V gene, CDR1 is MDHEN and CDR2 is SYDVKM. The CDR3 region has the DNA TGTGCCAGCACGGAAGGGGGCGATTACGAGCAGTACTTC. Protein: CASTEGGDYEQYF.

The rearrangement uses TRBV7-3 and TRBJ2-3; the match to TRBD2 covers 8 bases. The CDR3 contains 16 residues. V was clipped by 5 bases and J by 3 bases; unmatched bases: 10. Per the germline V gene, CDR1 is SGHTA and CDR2 is FQGTGA. CDR3 sequence (DNA): TGTGCCAGCAGCCCCTCCCCCGCGGGAGGTACAGATACGCAGTATTTT. This translates into CASSPSPAGGTDTQYF.

The J gene is TRBJ2-1, the V gene TRBV5-1; 14 positions agree with TRBD2. Germline loops: CDR1 SGHRS, CDR2 YFSETQ. The CDR3 consists of 17 residues. The ends lost 0 bases at V and 2 bases at J; junction bases unmatched: 1. CDR3 nucleotides: TGCGCCAGCAGCTTGGGACTAGCGGGAGGGCCCTACAATGAGCAGTTCTTC. Protein product: CASSLGLAGGPYNEQFF.

The chain combines TRBV4-3 with TRBJ1-1, with D possibly TRBD1 on 5 matching bases. Per germline, CDR1 LGHNA and CDR2 YSLEER. V lost 3 bases and J 3 bases, leaving 11 bases between the germline ends. CDR3 length: 14 amino acids. The CDR3 DNA follows: TGCGCCAGCAGCCACCCCGGGACTCACACTGAAGCTTTCTTT. Amino acids: CASSHPGTHTEAFF.

This clone was recorded only once. The chain links TRBV28 to TRBJ2-1; D possibly corresponds to TRBD1 (6 bases). The CDR3 consists of 16 residues. V lost 2 bases and J 7 bases, leaving 18 bases between the germline ends. Germline CDR1 and CDR2: MDHEN and SYDVKM. The CDR3 sequence: CASSLLTGFRTNEQFF. In DNA, the CDR3 is TGTGCCAGCAGTTTACTAACAGGGTTCCGGACTAATGAGCAGTTCTTC.

This chain joins TRBV7-2 and TRBJ1-3; the match to TRBD1 covers 7 bases. CDR1 SGHTA and CDR2 FQGNSA come from the germline V gene. V dropped 5 bases and J dropped 2; count of bases not matched to a gene: 6. This CDR3 is built from 15 residues. This chain's CDR3 is CASSASTGAGNTIYF. The DNA of the CDR3 is TGTGCCAGCAGCGCGTCTACAGGGGCTGGAAACACCATATATTTT.

The gene calls are TRBV18 and TRBJ1-1, with TRBD1 as a possible D gene (5 bases). Germline V gene sequence: CDR1 KGHSH, CDR2 LQKENI. V gave up 6 bases and J gave up 8 bases, with 16 bases separating them. CDR3 size: 13 residues. The CDR3 reads CASSPIDRAEAFF. CDR3 in DNA: TGTGCCAGCTCCCCCATCGACAGAGCCGAAGCTTTCTTT.

About this clone itself: This same CDR3 is encoded by further DNA sequences in the sample. The V and J genes are TRBV3-1 (or the pseudogene TRBV3-2) and TRBJ1-1; D remains ambiguous. The germline V gene encodes CDR1 LGHDT and CDR2 YNNKEL (reference sequence). This CDR3 has 14 residues. The V and J ends lost 3 bases and 4 bases respectively, with 12 bases between them. CDR3 in amino acids: CASSHKAGGTEAFF. The CDR3 nucleotides read TGTGCCAGCAGCCACAAGGCCGGCGGCACTGAAGCTTTCTTT.

The chain joins TRBV25-1 to TRBJ2-7; 12 bases align to TRBD1. The CDR3 loop spans 16 amino acids. The ends lost 5 bases at V and 7 bases at J; junction bases unmatched: 12. Germline CDR1 MGHDK, CDR2 SYGVNS. CDR3: CASSPALGQGAREQYF. CDR3 bases: TGTGCCAGCAGTCCCGCTTTGGGACAGGGGGCGCGGGAGCAGTACTTC.

The chain links TRBV12-3 or TRBV12-4 to TRBJ1-2, with 8 bases lining up with TRBD1. The CDR3 is made up of 13 amino acids. The ends lost 5 bases at V and 5 bases at J; junction bases unmatched: 4. In nucleotides, the CDR3 is TGTGCCAGCAGTCAAGACAGGGGATATGGCTACACCTTC. Translation: CASSQDRGYGYTF.

The chain joins TRBV7-2 to TRBJ2-7; 7 nucleotides agree with TRBD1. The CDR3 loop spans 15 amino acids. Germline loops: CDR1 SGHTA, CDR2 FQGNSA. J gave up 4 bases and V 5 bases, and 11 bases lay outside the gene matches. The CDR3 loop is CASSPTGTVLYEQYF. The CDR3 DNA sequence: TGTGCCAGCAGCCCTACCGGGACAGTTCTATACGAGCAGTACTTC.

The sample holds one count of this clone. DNA of the CDR3: TGTGCCAGCAGTGAAGGGGGCAGGGGGAATCAGCCCCAGCATTTT. It is translated as CASSEGGRGNQPQHF. V usage is TRBV6-1 and J usage is TRBJ1-5, with 7 bases aligning to TRBD1. The CDR3 contains 15 residues. Germline V gene data show CDR1 as MNHNS and CDR2 as SASEGT. The V segment lost 1 base and the J segment 4 bases; nucleotides outside the gene matches: 4.

The chain has TRBV18 and TRBJ2-5; tentative D call: TRBD2 (5 bases). The CDR3 consists of 14 residues. Per the germline V gene, CDR1 is KGHSH and CDR2 is LQKENI. V gave up 3 bases and J gave up 5 bases, with 13 bases separating them. The CDR3, as DNA: TGTGCCAGCTCACCCCCTAAAGGGAGTGAGACCCAGTACTTC. It is translated as CASSPPKGSETQYF. The variable domain in full, with the rest retrieved from reference TRBV18 and TRBJ2-5, is NAGVMQNPRHLVRRRGQEARLRCSPMKGHSHVYWYRQLPEEGLKFMVYLQKENIIDESGMPKERFSAEFPKEGPSILRIQQVVRGDSAAYFCASSPPKGSETQYFGPGTRLLVL.

The genes are TRBV6-2 or TRBV6-3 and TRBJ2-7; 13 bases line up with TRBD2. Germline V gene lookup returns CDR1 MNHEY and CDR2 SVGEGT. This CDR3 has 16 residues. V lost 6 bases and J lost 9; bases outside the gene matches: 14. CDR3 sequence (DNA): TGTGCCAGCAGCCGGTACACTAGCGGGAGGGCCGGAGGGCAGTACTTC. Encoded protein: CASSRYTSGRAGGQYF.

The chain recombines TRBV14 with TRBJ1-2, with 7 bases lining up with TRBD1. This CDR3 comprises 13 residues. Germline V gives CDR1 SGHDN, CDR2 FVKESK. V lost 4 bases, J lost 7 bases, and 6 bases stayed unmatched. The CDR3 is CASSRVGGLGYTF. The DNA for the CDR3 is TGTGCCAGCAGCCGGGTAGGGGGCCTTGGCTACACCTTC.

This sequence joins TRBV27 and TRBJ1-2; a possible D gene is TRBD1 (5 bases). V lost 5 bases and J lost 5, with 15 bases in between. The germline V gene has CDR1 MNHEY and CDR2 SMNVEV (reference sequence). The CDR3 is 14 residues long. The CDR3 protein is CASSLDGTQYGYTF. The CDR3 DNA reads as TGTGCCAGCAGTCTGGACGGGACTCAATATGGCTACACCTTC.

V and J are TRBV3-1 (or the pseudogene TRBV3-2) and TRBJ2-5; the D gene is possibly TRBD2 (5 bases). Germline values: CDR1 LGHDT, CDR2 YNNKEL (reference sequence). The germline V and J ends were trimmed by 1 base and 5 bases, with 17 bases remaining between them. CDR3 length: 16 residues. The CDR3 DNA follows: TGTGCCAGCAGCCAAGCACGGGAAGCGCGAAAGGAGACCCAGTACTTC. Encoded protein: CASSQAREARKETQYF.

The gene calls are TRBV29-1 and TRBJ2-1, with TRBD2 matching over 14 bases. Germline V gene sequence: CDR1 SQVTM, CDR2 ANQGSEA. The CDR3 runs 13 residues. Trimming at V came to 7 bases and at J to 8 bases, leaving 4 bases not matched to a gene. For the CDR3, the DNA is TGCAGCGCCAGGACTAGCGGGAGGCATGAGCAGTTCTTC. It yields the protein CSARTSGRHEQFF.

The J gene is TRBJ1-4, the V gene TRBV25-1, with D maybe TRBD1 (5 bases). This CDR3 has 16 residues. Germline V gene lookup returns CDR1 MGHDK and CDR2 SYGVNS. Trimming shortened V by 4 bases and J by 8 bases, and 20 bases separated the two germline ends. CDR3 DNA: TGTGCCAGCAGTGCCAATCCAGGGACTCGGCGAGAAAAACTGTTTTTT. Residues: CASSANPGTRREKLFF.

The chain carries TRBV27 and TRBJ2-2; 7 bases map to TRBD1. The CDR3 sequence is 14 residues long. Trimming at V came to 5 bases and at J to 5 bases, leaving 5 bases not matched to a gene. CDR1 is MNHEY, CDR2 SMNVEV, per germline (reference sequence). The CDR3 DNA reads TGTGCCAGCAGTCTTGCCAGGGGGACCGGGGAGCTGTTTTTT. Its translation is CASSLARGTGELFF.

This chain joins TRBV7-3 and TRBJ2-1; 10 positions match TRBD2. The CDR3 length is 15 residues. V dropped 1 base and J dropped 9; count of bases not matched to a gene: 6. Per germline, CDR1 SGHTA and CDR2 FQGTGA. CDR3 loop: CASSLMVAGGGEQFF. The CDR3 DNA reads TGTGCCAGCAGCTTAATGGTAGCGGGAGGCGGTGAGCAGTTCTTC.

The V gene is TRBV9, the J gene TRBJ2-1; perhaps TRBD2 as D (6 bases). Trimming shortened V by 3 bases and J by 0 bases, and 10 bases separated the two germline ends. From germline, CDR1 is SGDLS and CDR2 YYNGEE. CDR3 size: 15 residues. CDR3 sequence reads: CASSARGSSYNEQFF. CDR3 DNA: TGTGCCAGCAGCGCGCGGGGTAGCTCCTACAATGAGCAGTTCTTC.

The chain uses TRBV7-9 and TRBJ2-7; a possible D gene is TRBD2 (5 bases). This CDR3 has 14 amino acids. Germline loops: CDR1 SEHNR, CDR2 FQNEAQ (reference sequence). Trimming took off 6 bases at V and 0 bases at J, with 12 bases between the two ends. CDR3 DNA sequence: TGTGCCAGCAGACTTGGAGGAAGCTCCTACGAGCAGTACTTC. Amino acids: CASRLGGSSYEQYF.

V gene TRBV7-8 combines with J gene TRBJ2-1; 7 bases map to TRBD2. With 5 bases clipped from V and 9 bases from J, the junction kept 13 bases outside the gene matches. CDR1 is SGHVS, CDR2 FQNEAQ, per germline. The CDR3 spans 15 residues. The DNA of the CDR3 is TGTGCCAGCAGCCCGAATATGCGGGAGTTGGTTGAGCAGTTCTTC. This sequence encodes CASSPNMRELVEQFF.

The CDR3 sequence: CASRGRTYEQYF. The DNA of the CDR3 is TGTGCCAGCAGAGGGAGAACCTACGAGCAGTACTTC. V gene TRBV27 combines with J gene TRBJ2-7, with D possibly TRBD2 on 5 matching bases. CDR1 is MNHEY, CDR2 SMNVEV, per germline (reference sequence). Trimming took 6 bases from V and 2 from J, leaving 8 bases between them. The CDR3 runs 12 residues.

On this clone: One junction end disagrees with the germline gene, perhaps due to a read error. The V call is TRBV10-2, the J call TRBJ1-1, with D perhaps TRBD1 (5 bases). In germline, CDR1 is WSHSY, CDR2 SAAADI. CDR3 size: 16 residues. The CDR3 reads CASSDYSPGEARLSGF. The CDR3, as DNA: TGCGCCAGCAGTGATTATAGTCCGGGGGAAGCTCGGTTAAGCGGCTTT.